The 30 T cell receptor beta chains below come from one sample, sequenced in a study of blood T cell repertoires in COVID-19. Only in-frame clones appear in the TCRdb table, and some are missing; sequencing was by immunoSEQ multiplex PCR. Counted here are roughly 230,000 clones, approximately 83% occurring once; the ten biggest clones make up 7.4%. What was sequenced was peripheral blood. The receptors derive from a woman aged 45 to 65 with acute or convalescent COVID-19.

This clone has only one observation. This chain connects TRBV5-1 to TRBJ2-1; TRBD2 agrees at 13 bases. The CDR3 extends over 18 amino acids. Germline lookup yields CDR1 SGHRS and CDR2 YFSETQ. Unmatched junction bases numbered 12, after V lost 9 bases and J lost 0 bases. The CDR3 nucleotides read TGCGCCACCGCATATGGGACTAGCGGGACAGGCTCCTACAATGAGCAGTTCTTC. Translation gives CATAYGTSGTGSYNEQFF.

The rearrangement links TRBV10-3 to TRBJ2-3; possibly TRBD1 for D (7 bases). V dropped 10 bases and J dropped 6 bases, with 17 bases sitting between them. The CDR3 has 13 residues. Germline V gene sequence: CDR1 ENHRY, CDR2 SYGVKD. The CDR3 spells CATSGGLGDTQYF. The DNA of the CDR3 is TGTGCCACCTCAGGGGGGTTGGGTGATACGCAGTATTTT.

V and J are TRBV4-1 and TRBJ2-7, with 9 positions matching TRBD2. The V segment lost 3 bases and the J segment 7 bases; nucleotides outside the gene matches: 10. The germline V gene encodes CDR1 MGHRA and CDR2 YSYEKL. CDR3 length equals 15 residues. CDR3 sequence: CASSHVLGGRVEQYF. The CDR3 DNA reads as TGCGCCAGCAGCCATGTTTTGGGCGGGAGGGTGGAGCAGTACTTC.

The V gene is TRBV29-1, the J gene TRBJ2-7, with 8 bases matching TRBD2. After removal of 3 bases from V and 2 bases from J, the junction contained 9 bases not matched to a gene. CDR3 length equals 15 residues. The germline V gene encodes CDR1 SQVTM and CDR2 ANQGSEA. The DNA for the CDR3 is TGCAGCGTTGAGGGCCCAGCGGGAGCTCCCTACGAGCAGTACTTC. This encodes CSVEGPAGAPYEQYF.

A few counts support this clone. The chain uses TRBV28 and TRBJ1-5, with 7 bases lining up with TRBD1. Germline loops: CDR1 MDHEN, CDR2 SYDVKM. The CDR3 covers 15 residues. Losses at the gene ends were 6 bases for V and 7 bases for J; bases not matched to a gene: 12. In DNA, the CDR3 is TGTGCCAGCAGCCGTACAGGGGCCGGAGAGCAGCCCCAGCATTTT. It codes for CASSRTGAGEQPQHF.

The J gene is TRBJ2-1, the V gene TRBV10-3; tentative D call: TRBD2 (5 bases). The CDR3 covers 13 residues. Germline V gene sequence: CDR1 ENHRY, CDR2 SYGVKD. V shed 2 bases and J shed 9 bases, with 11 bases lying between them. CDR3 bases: TGTGCCATCAGTGAGAATCGAGGGTTTGAGCAGTTCTTC. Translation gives CAISENRGFEQFF.

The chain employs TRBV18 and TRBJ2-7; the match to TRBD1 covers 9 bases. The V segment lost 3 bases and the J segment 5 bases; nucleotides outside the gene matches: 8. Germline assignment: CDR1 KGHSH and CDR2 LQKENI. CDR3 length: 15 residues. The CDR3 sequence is CASSPGTGSTNEQYF. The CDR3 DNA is TGTGCCAGCTCACCCGGGACAGGGTCCACAAACGAGCAGTACTTC.

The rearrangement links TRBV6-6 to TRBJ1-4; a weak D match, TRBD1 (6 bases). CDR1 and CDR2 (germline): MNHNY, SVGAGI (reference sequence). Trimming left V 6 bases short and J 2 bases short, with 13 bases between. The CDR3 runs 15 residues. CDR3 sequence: CASRRTGTTNEKLFF. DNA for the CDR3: TGTGCCAGCAGGCGAACAGGGACCACTAATGAAAAACTGTTTTTT.

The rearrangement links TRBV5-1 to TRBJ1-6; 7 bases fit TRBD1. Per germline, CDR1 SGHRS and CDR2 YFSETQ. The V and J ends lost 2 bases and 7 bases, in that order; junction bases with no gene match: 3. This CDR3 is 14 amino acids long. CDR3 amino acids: CASSLGTENSPLHF. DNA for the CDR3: TGCGCCAGCAGCTTAGGGACAGAGAATTCACCCCTCCACTTT.

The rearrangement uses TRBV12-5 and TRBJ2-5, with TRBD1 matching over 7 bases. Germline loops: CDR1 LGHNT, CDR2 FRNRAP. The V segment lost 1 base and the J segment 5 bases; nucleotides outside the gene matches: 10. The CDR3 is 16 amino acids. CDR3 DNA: TGTGCTAGTGGTTTGGGACTGACAGGGACGGGGGAGACCCAGTACTTC. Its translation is CASGLGLTGTGETQYF.

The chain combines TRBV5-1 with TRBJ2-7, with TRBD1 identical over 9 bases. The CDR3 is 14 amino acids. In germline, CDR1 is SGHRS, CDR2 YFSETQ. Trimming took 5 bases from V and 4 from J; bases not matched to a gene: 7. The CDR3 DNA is TGCGCCAGCAGTACGGGGACAGGGAGATACGAGCAGTACTTC. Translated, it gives CASSTGTGRYEQYF.

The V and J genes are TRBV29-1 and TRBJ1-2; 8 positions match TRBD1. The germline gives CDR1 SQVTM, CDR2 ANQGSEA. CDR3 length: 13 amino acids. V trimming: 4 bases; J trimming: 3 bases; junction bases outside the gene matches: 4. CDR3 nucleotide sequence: TGCAGCGTTGGCCAGGGGGCGGACTATGGCTACACCTTC. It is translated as CSVGQGADYGYTF.

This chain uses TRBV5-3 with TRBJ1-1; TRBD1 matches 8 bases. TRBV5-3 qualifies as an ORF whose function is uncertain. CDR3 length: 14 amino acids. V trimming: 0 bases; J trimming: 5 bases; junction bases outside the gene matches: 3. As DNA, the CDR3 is TGTGCCAGAAGCTTGGACAGGGGGTTTACTGAAGCTTTCTTT. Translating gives CARSLDRGFTEAFF.

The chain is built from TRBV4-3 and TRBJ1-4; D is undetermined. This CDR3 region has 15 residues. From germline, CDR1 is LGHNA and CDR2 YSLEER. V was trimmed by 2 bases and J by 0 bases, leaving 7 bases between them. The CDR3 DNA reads TGCGCCAGCAGCCAACAAGCAACAACTAATGAAAAACTGTTTTTT. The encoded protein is CASSQQATTNEKLFF.

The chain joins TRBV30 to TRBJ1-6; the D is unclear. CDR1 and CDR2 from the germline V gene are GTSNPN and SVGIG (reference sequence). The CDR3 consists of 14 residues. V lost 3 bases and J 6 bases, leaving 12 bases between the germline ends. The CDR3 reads CAWRWRGVNSPLHF. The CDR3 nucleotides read TGTGCCTGGAGATGGCGAGGAGTTAATTCACCCCTCCACTTT.

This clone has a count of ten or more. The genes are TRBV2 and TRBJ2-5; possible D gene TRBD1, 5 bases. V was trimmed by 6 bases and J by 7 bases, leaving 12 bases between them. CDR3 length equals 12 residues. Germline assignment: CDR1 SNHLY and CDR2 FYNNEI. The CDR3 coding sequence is TGTGCCAGCAGGGAGACAGTGGGGACCCAGTACTTC. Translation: CASRETVGTQYF.

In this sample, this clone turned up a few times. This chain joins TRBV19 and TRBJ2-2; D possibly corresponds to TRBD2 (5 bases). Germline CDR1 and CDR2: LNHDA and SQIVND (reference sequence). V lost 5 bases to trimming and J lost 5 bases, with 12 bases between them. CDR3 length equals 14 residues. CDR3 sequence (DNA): TGTGCCAGTAGTGCGTGGACGGGGACCGGGGAGCTGTTTTTT. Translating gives CASSAWTGTGELFF.

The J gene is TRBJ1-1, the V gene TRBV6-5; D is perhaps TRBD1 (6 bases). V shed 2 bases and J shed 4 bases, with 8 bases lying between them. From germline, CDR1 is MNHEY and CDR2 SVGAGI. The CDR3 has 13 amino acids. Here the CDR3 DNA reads TGTGCCAGCAGTTACCCCAGGGGCACTGAAGCTTTCTTT. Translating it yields CASSYPRGTEAFF.

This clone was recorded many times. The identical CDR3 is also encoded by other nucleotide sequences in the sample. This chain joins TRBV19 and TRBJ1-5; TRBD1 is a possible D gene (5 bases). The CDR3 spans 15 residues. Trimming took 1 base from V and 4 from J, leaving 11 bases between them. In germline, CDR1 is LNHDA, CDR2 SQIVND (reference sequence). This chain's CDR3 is CASSIGLRGNQPQHF. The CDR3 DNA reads TGTGCCAGTAGTATAGGCCTCCGGGGGAATCAGCCCCAGCATTTT.

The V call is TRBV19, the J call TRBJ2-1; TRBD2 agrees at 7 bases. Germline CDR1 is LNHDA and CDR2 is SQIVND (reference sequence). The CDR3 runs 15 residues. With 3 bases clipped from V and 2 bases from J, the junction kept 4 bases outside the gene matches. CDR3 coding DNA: TGTGCCAGTAGTATTGTGCGGGAGACCTACAATGAGCAGTTCTTC. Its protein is CASSIVRETYNEQFF.

As DNA, the CDR3 is TGTGCCAGCAGCCCGACCGGACAGTTCGGCTATGGCTACACCTTC. This codes for CASSPTGQFGYGYTF. The V call is TRBV7-2, the J call TRBJ1-2; D is possibly TRBD1 (6 bases). Germline V CDR1 and CDR2: SGHTA, FQGNSA. The CDR3 has 15 amino acids. Trimming left V 5 bases short and J 4 bases short, with 17 bases between.

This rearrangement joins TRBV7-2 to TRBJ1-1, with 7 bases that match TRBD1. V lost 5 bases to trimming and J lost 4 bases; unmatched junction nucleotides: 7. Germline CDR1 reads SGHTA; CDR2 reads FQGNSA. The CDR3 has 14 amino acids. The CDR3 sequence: CASSAQGFSTEAFF. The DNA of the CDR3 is TGTGCCAGCAGCGCACAGGGGTTTAGCACTGAAGCTTTCTTT.

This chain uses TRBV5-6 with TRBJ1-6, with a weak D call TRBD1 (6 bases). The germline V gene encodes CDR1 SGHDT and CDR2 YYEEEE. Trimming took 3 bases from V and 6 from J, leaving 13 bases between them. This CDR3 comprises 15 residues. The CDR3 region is CASSWELGGNSPLHF. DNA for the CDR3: TGTGCCAGCAGCTGGGAGCTAGGGGGTAATTCACCCCTCCACTTT.

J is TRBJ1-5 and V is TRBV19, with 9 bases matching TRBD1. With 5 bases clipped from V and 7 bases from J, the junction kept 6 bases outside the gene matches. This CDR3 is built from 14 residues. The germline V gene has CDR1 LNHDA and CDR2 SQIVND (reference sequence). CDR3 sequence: CASSDRDRAQPQHF. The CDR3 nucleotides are TGTGCCAGTAGTGACCGGGACAGGGCCCAGCCCCAGCATTTT. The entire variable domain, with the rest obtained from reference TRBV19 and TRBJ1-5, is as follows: DGGITQSPKYLFRKEGQNVTLSCEQNLNHDAMYWYRQDPGQGLRLIYYSQIVNDFQKGDIAEGYSVSREKKESFPLTVTSAQKNPTAFYLCASSDRDRAQPQHFGDGTRLSIL.

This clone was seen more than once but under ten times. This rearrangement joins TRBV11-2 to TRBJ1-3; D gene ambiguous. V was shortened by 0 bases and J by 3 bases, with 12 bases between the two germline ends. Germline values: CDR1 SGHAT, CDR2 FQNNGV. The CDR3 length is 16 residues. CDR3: CASSLEGNRGGNTIYF. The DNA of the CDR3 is TGTGCCAGCAGCTTAGAGGGCAACCGGGGTGGAAACACCATATATTTT.

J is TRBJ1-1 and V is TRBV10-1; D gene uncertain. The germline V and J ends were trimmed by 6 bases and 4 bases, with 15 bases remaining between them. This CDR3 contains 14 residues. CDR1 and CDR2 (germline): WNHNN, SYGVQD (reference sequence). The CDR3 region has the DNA TGCGCCAGCAGCACCGGCGGTCGCCCCACTGAAGCTTTCTTT. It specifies CASSTGGRPTEAFF.

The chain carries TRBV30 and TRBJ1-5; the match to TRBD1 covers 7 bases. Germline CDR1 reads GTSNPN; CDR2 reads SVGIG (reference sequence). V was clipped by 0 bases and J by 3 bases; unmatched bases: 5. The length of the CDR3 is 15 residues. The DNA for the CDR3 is TGTGCCTGGAGTGTACAAGGGGGCCCCAATCAGCCCCAGCATTTT. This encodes CAWSVQGGPNQPQHF. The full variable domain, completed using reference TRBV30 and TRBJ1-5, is SQTIHQWPATLVQPVGSPLSLECTVEGTSNPNLYWYRQAAGRGLQLLFYSVGIGQISSEVPQNLSASRPQDRQFILSSKKLLLSDSGFYLCAWSVQGGPNQPQHFGDGTRLSIL.

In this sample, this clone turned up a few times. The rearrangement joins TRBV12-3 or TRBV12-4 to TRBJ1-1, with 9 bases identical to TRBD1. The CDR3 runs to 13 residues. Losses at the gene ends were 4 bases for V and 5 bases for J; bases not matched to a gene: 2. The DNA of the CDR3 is TGTGCCAGCAGTTGGGGGACAGGGACTGAAGCTTTCTTT. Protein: CASSWGTGTEAFF.

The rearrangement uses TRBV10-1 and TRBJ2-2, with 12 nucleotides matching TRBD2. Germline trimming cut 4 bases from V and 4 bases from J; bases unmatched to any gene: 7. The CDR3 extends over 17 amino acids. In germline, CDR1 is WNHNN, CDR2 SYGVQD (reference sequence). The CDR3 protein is CASSVASGRAVTGELFF. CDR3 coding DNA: TGCGCCAGCAGTGTTGCTAGCGGGAGGGCCGTCACCGGGGAGCTGTTTTTT.

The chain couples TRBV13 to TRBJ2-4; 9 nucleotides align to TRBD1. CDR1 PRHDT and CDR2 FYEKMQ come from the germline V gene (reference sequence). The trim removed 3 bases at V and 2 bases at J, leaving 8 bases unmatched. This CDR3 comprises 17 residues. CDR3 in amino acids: CASSLGGQGLTKNIQYF. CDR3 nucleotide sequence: TGTGCCAGCAGCTTGGGCGGACAGGGGCTGACCAAAAACATTCAGTACTTC.